This TCR beta chain was identified in a study of cytomegalovirus exposure and HLA in healthy donors. Overall study results and limits: Most CMV-associated TCR beta chains were later found to appear HLA-restricted. It was likely that a cluster of highly shared sequence variants was a sequencing artifact. Equally common other TCR beta chains were less clonally expanded than HLA-associated ones, a later analysis found. A later look showed TCR association rates differing by HLA locus, highest for DRB1 and lowest for HLA-C.

The germline gives CDR1 KGHSH, CDR2 LQKENI. V lost 3 bases, J lost 5 bases, and 4 bases stayed unmatched. The CDR3 contains 13 residues. Details on this clone: The antigen remains undetermined.

The primer mix had 60 Vbeta and 13 Jbeta primers. Here immunoSEQ multiplex PCR was the method, and the copy in TCRdb shows in-frame clones only, minus some. The table includes about 140,000 clones, roughly 75% detected once. This clonotype was sampled from a man between 35 and 55 years old in good health and CMV-seropositive. The sequencing input was PBMCs. The chain employs TRBV18 and TRBJ2-7; 7 nucleotides align to TRBD2. This CDR3 reads CASSPREGHEQYF. DNA for the CDR3: TGTGCCAGCTCACCGAGGGAGGGGCACGAGCAGTACTTC. Combining the CDR3 with reference TRBV18 and TRBJ2-7 gives the whole variable domain NAGVMQNPRHLVRRRGQEARLRCSPMKGHSHVYWYRQLPEEGLKFMVYLQKENIIDESGMPKERFSAEFPKEGPSILRIQQVVRGDSAAYFCASSPREGHEQYFGPGTRLTVT.